Detailed here is one T cell receptor (beta chain). The target antigen is unknown. This sample is part of a study of cytomegalovirus exposure and HLA in healthy donors. Study-wide background: Within an early data release were tens of millions of unique TCRs drawn from HLA-typed donors. Study results and caveats: TCR beta V- and J-gene trimming was later associated with a missense DCLRE1C variant. Reports indicated that the classifier achieved high specificity and sensitivity in diagnosing cytomegalovirus status. Cytomegalovirus-associated TCR beta chains were listed, numbering 150 to 200.

PCR amplification relied on 60 Vbeta primers (plus 13 Jbeta primers). Produced via immunoSEQ multiplex PCR; TCRdb's table is partial and in-frame only. The sample shows over 90,000 clones, 65% to 75% of them seen only once. Sequenced input: PBMCs. The source is a female donor in good health and CMV-seropositive.

The CDR3 sequence: CASRSGQENEKLFF. The CDR3 DNA reads TGTGCCAGCAGATCCGGACAGGAGAATGAAAAACTGTTTTTT. The gene calls are TRBV7-9 and TRBJ1-4; 7 bases match TRBD1. V dropped 6 bases and J dropped 5; count of bases not matched to a gene: 6. Germline V gene data show CDR1 as SEHNR and CDR2 as FQNEAQ (reference sequence). The CDR3 sequence is 14 residues long. The full variable domain, in which reference TRBV7-9 and TRBJ1-4 provide the parts outside the CDR3, is DTGVSQNPRHKITKRGQNVTFRCDPISEHNRLYWYRQTLGQGPEFLTYFQNEAQLEKSRLLSDRFSAERPKGSFSTLEIQRTEQGDSAMYLCASRSGQENEKLFFGSGTQLSVL.